Sequencing of this TCR beta chain was carried out in a study of metastatic and nonmetastatic thyroid tumors. Overall study: Repertoire comparisons spanned blood and tumor or nodule tissue from malignant and benign thyroid patients.

The CDR3 totals 15 residues. The junction had 8 bases not matched to a gene; V was cut back by 4 bases and J by 5 bases. CDR1 and CDR2 (germline): SEHNR, FQNEAQ (reference sequence). Each patient went into thyroid surgery without having received any treatment. This clone appeared many times. Its antigen is not identified. Authors' analysis steps: The study built a papillary thyroid cancer distant-metastasis classifier from CDR3 differences across clinicopathological groups. With MiXCR, TCRdb called clones anew from the PCR reads. The V and J calls follow TCRdb's processing rather than the paper's. The table includes about 82,000 clones, 12% detected once. General study findings and limits: TCR beta diversity was reportedly significantly higher in malignant thyroid tumors than benign nodules, in blood and tumor.

Sequencing was performed on tumor tissue. The chain combines TRBV7-9 with TRBJ1-1, with 9 bases lining up with TRBD1. This clonotype originated in a female donor with papillary thyroid cancer or a benign thyroid nodule (not recorded which). Some clones in this sample may be carry-over from other donors' samples. Written as DNA, the CDR3 is TGTGCCAGCAGCTCACTGGGACAGGGTTTAACTGAAGCTTTCTTT. Translated, it gives CASSSLGQGLTEAFF.